The 21 T cell receptor beta chains below all came from one sample that was sequenced in a study of low-dose radiotherapy and immunotherapy resistance in tumors. First-strand cDNA used TRAV- and TRBV-specific primers, covering alpha and beta chains. The TCRs were subjected to amplification over around 18 PCR cycles employing a constant-region primer in conjunction with a V-primer adapter. TCRdb re-called the reads with MiXCR, one entry per CDR3 protein. The table has approximately 11,000 distinct CDR3 sequences, approximately 55% seen once; the top ten hold about 8%. These receptors originate from a human donor with advanced metastatic prostate, ovarian, gallbladder or colorectal cancer (not recorded which). This table probably holds off-target reads from a library built for another chain.

This clonotype has more than one count but fewer than ten. In nucleotides, the CDR3 is TGTGCCAGCAGCCAAGACACATTGGTGGCTTTCTTT. It specifies CASSQDTLVAFF. The chain combines TRBV14 with TRBJ1-1; D not resolved. Germline V gives CDR1 SGHDN, CDR2 FVKESK. The V gene lost 0 bases and the J gene lost 11 bases, with 10 bases spanning the gap. The CDR3 consists of 12 residues.

The gene calls are TRBV20-1 and TRBJ2-1; D perhaps matches TRBD2 (6 bases). The CDR3 length is 17 residues. CDR1 is DFQATT and CDR2 is SNEGSKA in the germline V gene (reference sequence). The V end lost 0 bases, the J end lost 0 bases, and 15 bases lay between the germline ends. CDR3 in DNA: TGCAGTGCTAGAGATCCGCTGGCGGGATCCTCCTACAATGAGCAGTTCTTC. Its translation is CSARDPLAGSSYNEQFF.

The genes are TRBV5-1 and TRBJ2-7, with 8 nucleotides matching TRBD1. Trimming cost V 3 bases and J 4 bases; bases outside gene matches: 6. Germline V lookup: CDR1 SGHRS, CDR2 YFSETQ. The CDR3 has 14 residues. The CDR3 DNA follows: TGCGCCAGCAGCTCGACAGGGGTCCGGTACGAGCAGTACTTC. Translating it yields CASSSTGVRYEQYF. Using reference TRBV5-1 and TRBJ2-7 for the parts outside the CDR3, the full variable domain is KAGVTQTPRYLIKTRGQQVTLSCSPISGHRSVSWYQQTPGQGLQFLFEYFSETQRNKGNFPGRFSGRQFSNSRSEMNVSTLELGDSALYLCASSSTGVRYEQYFGPGTRLTVT.

This clonotype was detected only a few times. This rearrangement joins TRBV10-2 to TRBJ1-1; 9 bases fit TRBD1. The CDR3 covers 13 residues. Germline CDR1 is WSHSY and CDR2 is SAAADI. Trimming at V came to 6 bases and at J to 5 bases, leaving 4 bases not matched to a gene. The CDR3 here is CASSGQGRTEAFF. The CDR3 DNA is TGCGCCAGCAGCGGACAGGGGAGAACTGAAGCTTTCTTT.

The chain employs TRBV6-8 and TRBJ1-1; D is undetermined. This CDR3 is built from 14 residues. The germline gives CDR1 MNHGY, CDR2 SAAAGT. Trimming removed 3 bases at V and 7 bases at J, with 15 bases between. CDR3 nucleotide sequence: TGTGCCAGCAGTTATCTTCGGGGAGGGAGTGAAGCTTTCTTT. This gives the protein CASSYLRGGSEAFF.

The rearrangement uses TRBV7-3 and TRBJ2-3; 7 bases fit TRBD1. Per germline, CDR1 SGHTA and CDR2 FQGTGA. The ends lost 0 bases at V and 4 bases at J; junction bases unmatched: 10. The CDR3 extends over 17 amino acids. Here the CDR3 reads CASSLTSATGEPDTQYF. The CDR3 region has the DNA TGTGCCAGCAGCTTAACGTCCGCCACAGGGGAACCAGATACGCAGTATTTT.

The chain couples TRBV2 to TRBJ1-2, with D perhaps TRBD1 (5 bases). Trimming stripped 3 bases from V and 7 bases from J, with 9 bases between. Germline CDR1 reads SNHLY; CDR2 reads FYNNEI. The CDR3 is made up of 12 amino acids. Here the CDR3 DNA reads TGTGCCAGCAGTGACGGGGGGAGTGGCTACACCTTC. It yields the protein CASSDGGSGYTF.

J is TRBJ2-3 and V is TRBV12-3 or TRBV12-4; 13 bases are a match to TRBD2. Trimming at V came to 4 bases and at J to 4 bases, leaving 5 bases not matched to a gene. This CDR3 has 16 residues. CDR3 nucleotide sequence: TGTGCCAGCAGTTCCCAGACTAGCGGGGGGTCAGATACGCAGTATTTT. Amino acids: CASSSQTSGGSDTQYF.

The gene calls are TRBV27 and TRBJ2-2; maybe TRBD1 (5 bases). CDR3 length equals 15 residues. V was clipped by 8 bases and J by 4 bases, with 17 bases between them. Germline V gives CDR1 MNHEY, CDR2 SMNVEV (reference sequence). In nucleotides, the CDR3 is TGTGCCAGCGCAAAGGGGCCAGCTAGCACCGGGGAGCTGTTTTTT. Protein: CASAKGPASTGELFF.

This clonotype has more than one count but fewer than ten. The V and J genes are TRBV5-4 and TRBJ1-2; 9 bases are shared with TRBD1. The CDR3 is made up of 16 amino acids. The germline V gene has CDR1 SGHNT and CDR2 YYREEE (reference sequence). V trimming: 0 bases; J trimming: 6 bases; junction bases outside the gene matches: 9. CDR3 protein: CASSLGSSGTGHGYTF. The CDR3, as DNA: TGTGCCAGCAGCTTGGGGTCTTCGGGGACAGGGCATGGCTACACCTTC.

The chain is built from TRBV28 and TRBJ2-7; TRBD1 matches at 8 bases. Germline V CDR1 and CDR2: MDHEN, SYDVKM. This CDR3 comprises 14 residues. After removal of 2 bases from V and 3 bases from J, the junction contained 3 bases not matched to a gene. CDR3 in DNA: TGTGCCAGCAGTTTACAGGGGGCTGGCTACGAGCAGTACTTC. This encodes CASSLQGAGYEQYF.

This clonotype has a handful of counts. The gene calls are TRBV5-4 and TRBJ1-4; 7 bases match TRBD1. CDR3 length equals 14 residues. Germline V gene sequence: CDR1 SGHNT, CDR2 YYREEE (reference sequence). The ends lost 0 bases at V and 8 bases at J; junction bases unmatched: 4. CDR3 bases: TGTGCCAGCAGCTTGGGACAGGGACTCGAAAAACTGTTTTTT. It codes for CASSLGQGLEKLFF.

The J gene is TRBJ1-5, the V gene TRBV29-1; 11 bases agree with TRBD1. The V gene end was trimmed by 3 bases and the J gene end by 0 bases; junction bases not matched to a gene: 19. The length of the CDR3 is 21 residues. The germline CDR1 and CDR2 sequences are SQVTM and ANQGSEA. As DNA, the CDR3 is TGCAGCGTTGATTCGTGGGACAGGGGGTTTAGGCGGGTTTATAGCAATCAGCCCCAGCATTTT. Translation gives CSVDSWDRGFRRVYSNQPQHF.

Points on this clonotype: The junction and the germline gene differ at one end; a read error may be behind it. This chain joins TRBV7-7 and TRBJ2-2; TRBD1 matches 7 bases. The CDR3 sequence is 15 residues long. Per the germline V gene, CDR1 is SSHAT and CDR2 is FNYEAQ (reference sequence). The CDR3 DNA reads as TGTGCTAGCAGCCGGGACACAGGGGATACCGGGGAGCTGTTTTTT. Translating gives CASSRDTGDTGELFF. The whole variable domain, remainder taken from reference TRBV7-7 and TRBJ2-2, is GAGVSQSPRYKVTKRGQDVTLRCDPISSHATLYWYQQALGQGPEFLTYFNYEAQPDKSGLPSDRFSAERPEGSISTLTIQRTEQRDSAMYRCASSRDTGDTGELFFGEGSRLTVL.

This rearrangement joins TRBV25-1 to TRBJ2-2; perhaps TRBD2 as D (6 bases). CDR1 and CDR2 (germline): MGHDK, SYGVNS. V was cut by 3 bases and J by 6 bases, with 14 bases left in between. The CDR3 runs 15 residues. The CDR3 here is CASSDAGSRAGELFF. CDR3 nucleotides: TGTGCCAGCAGTGACGCGGGATCCAGGGCCGGGGAGCTGTTTTTT. Together with reference TRBV25-1 and TRBJ2-2, the CDR3 gives the full variable domain: EADIYQTPRYLVIGTGKKITLECSQTMGHDKMYWYQQDPGMELHLIHYSYGVNSTEKGDLSSESTVSRIRTEHFPLTLESARPSHTSQYLCASSDAGSRAGELFFGEGSRLTVL.

The V and J genes are TRBV2 and TRBJ1-1, with D maybe TRBD1 (6 bases). This CDR3 is built from 15 residues. V gave up 6 bases and J gave up 1 base, with 15 bases separating them. The germline V gene encodes CDR1 SNHLY and CDR2 FYNNEI. CDR3 DNA: TGTGCCAGCAGCCTTCAGGGGATTGGGAACACTGAAGCTTTCTTT. Its protein is CASSLQGIGNTEAFF. Using reference TRBV2 and TRBJ1-1 for the parts outside the CDR3, the full variable domain is EPEVTQTPSHQVTQMGQEVILRCVPISNHLYFYWYRQILGQKVEFLVSFYNNEISEKSEIFDDQFSVERPDGSNFTLKIRSTKLEDSAMYFCASSLQGIGNTEAFFGQGTRLTVV.

The table lists this clonotype with a few counts. This chain links TRBV5-1 with TRBJ2-1; 9 positions agree with TRBD2. Germline V gene sequence: CDR1 SGHRS, CDR2 YFSETQ. Trimming removed 4 bases from V and 4 bases from J; junction bases left unmatched: 12. The CDR3 runs 17 residues. CDR3 residues: CASSRNTGTSFYNEQFF. The CDR3 DNA sequence: TGCGCCAGCAGCCGTAATACCGGGACTAGCTTTTACAATGAGCAGTTCTTC.

The V gene is TRBV10-1, the J gene TRBJ2-2; a weak D match, TRBD1 (5 bases). This CDR3 has 14 amino acids. CDR1 WNHNN and CDR2 SYGVQD come from the germline V gene (reference sequence). V dropped 5 bases and J dropped 1 base, with 8 bases sitting between them. The CDR3 DNA is TGCGCCAGCAGTTGGCAGGGGAACACCGGGGAGCTGTTTTTT. Its protein product is CASSWQGNTGELFF.

This clonotype was observed a few times. The J gene is TRBJ2-5, the V gene TRBV4-1; 14 bases align to TRBD2. The CDR3 loop spans 15 amino acids. Germline CDR1 and CDR2: MGHRA and YSYEKL. With V trimmed by 4 bases and J by 5 bases, 3 bases remained unmatched. CDR3 coding DNA: TGCGCCAGCAGCCGAGGGACTAGCGGGGGCGAGACCCAGTACTTC. Its protein is CASSRGTSGGETQYF.

The V and J genes are TRBV9 and TRBJ2-5; the D gene is possibly TRBD2 (7 bases). V lost 0 bases to trimming and J lost 5 bases, with 14 bases between them. Germline V gene data show CDR1 as SGDLS and CDR2 as YYNGEE. This CDR3 region has 15 residues. CDR3: CASSVDSGGLETQYF. For the CDR3, the DNA is TGTGCCAGCAGCGTAGATTCGGGGGGCTTGGAGACCCAGTACTTC.

This sequence joins TRBV19 and TRBJ2-6; a weak D match, TRBD1 (6 bases). CDR1 LNHDA and CDR2 SQIVND come from the germline V gene (reference sequence). Between the trimmed V and J ends, which lost 5 bases and 0 bases, there was a span of 11 bases. The CDR3 contains 16 residues. The CDR3 is CASSLGQDSGANVLTF. The CDR3 region has the DNA TGTGCCAGTAGTCTGGGACAAGACTCTGGGGCCAACGTCCTGACTTTC.